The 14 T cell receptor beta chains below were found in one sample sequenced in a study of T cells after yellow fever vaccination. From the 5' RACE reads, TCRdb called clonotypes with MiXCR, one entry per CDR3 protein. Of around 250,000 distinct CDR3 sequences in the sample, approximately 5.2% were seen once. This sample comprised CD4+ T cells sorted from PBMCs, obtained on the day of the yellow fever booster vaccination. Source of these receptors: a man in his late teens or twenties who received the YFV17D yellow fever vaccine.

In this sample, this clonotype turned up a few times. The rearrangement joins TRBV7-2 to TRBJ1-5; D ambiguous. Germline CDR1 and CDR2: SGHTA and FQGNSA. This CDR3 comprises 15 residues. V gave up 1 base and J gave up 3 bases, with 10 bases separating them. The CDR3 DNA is TGTGCCAGCAGCTTAGGCCCACTGATCAATCAGCCCCAGCATTTT. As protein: CASSLGPLINQPQHF.

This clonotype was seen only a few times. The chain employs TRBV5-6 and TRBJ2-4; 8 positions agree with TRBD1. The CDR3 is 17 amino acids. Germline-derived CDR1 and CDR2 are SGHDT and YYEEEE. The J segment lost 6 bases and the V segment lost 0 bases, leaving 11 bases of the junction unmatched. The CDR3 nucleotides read TGTGCCAGCAGCTTGGGACCATCTACACAGGGGGGAAACATTCAGTACTTC. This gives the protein CASSLGPSTQGGNIQYF. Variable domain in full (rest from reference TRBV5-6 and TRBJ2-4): DAGVTQSPTHLIKTRGQQVTLRCSPKSGHDTVSWYQQALGQGPQFIFQYYEEEERQRGNFPDRFSGHQFPNYSSELNVNALLLGDSALYLCASSLGPSTQGGNIQYFGAGTRLSVL.

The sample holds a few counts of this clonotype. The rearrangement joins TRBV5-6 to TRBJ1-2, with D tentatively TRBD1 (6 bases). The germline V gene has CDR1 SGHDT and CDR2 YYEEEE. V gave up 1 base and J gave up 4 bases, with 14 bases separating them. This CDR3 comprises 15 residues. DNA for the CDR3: TGTGCCAGCAGCTTGAGGGGGACCCCCCTCTATGGCTACACCTTC. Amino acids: CASSLRGTPLYGYTF.

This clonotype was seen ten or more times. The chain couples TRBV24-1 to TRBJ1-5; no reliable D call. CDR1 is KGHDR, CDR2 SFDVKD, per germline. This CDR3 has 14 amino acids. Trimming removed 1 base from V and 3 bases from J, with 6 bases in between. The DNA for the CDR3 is TGTGCCACCAGTGATTTTCACAACAATCAGCCCCAGCATTTT. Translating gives CATSDFHNNQPQHF.

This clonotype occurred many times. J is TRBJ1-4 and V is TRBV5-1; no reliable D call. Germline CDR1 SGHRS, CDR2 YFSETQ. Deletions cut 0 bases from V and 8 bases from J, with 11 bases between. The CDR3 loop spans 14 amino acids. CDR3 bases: TGCGCCAGCAGCTTGGCCGGAATCGGGGAAAAACTGTTTTTT. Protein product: CASSLAGIGEKLFF.

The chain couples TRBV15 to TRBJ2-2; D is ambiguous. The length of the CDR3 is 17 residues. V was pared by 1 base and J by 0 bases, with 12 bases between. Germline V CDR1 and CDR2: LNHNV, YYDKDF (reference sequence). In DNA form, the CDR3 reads TGTGCCACCAGCAGAGTATTGATTATTACGAACACCGGGGAGCTGTTTTTT. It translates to CATSRVLIITNTGELFF.

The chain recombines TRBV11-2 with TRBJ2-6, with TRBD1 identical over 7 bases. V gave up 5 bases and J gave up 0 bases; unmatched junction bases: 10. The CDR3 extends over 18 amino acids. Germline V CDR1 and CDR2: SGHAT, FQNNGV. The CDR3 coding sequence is TGTGCCAGCAGCCCGGCCGGGACAGTGCTCTCTGGGGCCAACGTCCTGACTTTC. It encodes CASSPAGTVLSGANVLTF.

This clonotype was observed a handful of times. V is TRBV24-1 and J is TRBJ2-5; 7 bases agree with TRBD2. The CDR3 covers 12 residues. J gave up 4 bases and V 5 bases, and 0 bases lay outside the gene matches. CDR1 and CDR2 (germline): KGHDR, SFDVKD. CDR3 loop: CATSGGGETQYF. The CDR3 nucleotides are TGTGCCACCAGTGGCGGGGGAGAGACCCAGTACTTC.

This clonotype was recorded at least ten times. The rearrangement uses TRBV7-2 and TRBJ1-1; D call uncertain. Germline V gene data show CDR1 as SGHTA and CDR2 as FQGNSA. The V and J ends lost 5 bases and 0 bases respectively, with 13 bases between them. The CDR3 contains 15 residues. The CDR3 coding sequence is TGTGCCAGCAGCCGACCTGCGCCCTTGAACACTGAAGCTTTCTTT. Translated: CASSRPAPLNTEAFF.

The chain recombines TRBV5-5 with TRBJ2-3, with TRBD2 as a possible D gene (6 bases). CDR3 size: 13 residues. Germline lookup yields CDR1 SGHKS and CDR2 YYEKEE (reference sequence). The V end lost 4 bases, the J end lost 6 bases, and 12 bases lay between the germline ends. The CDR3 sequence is CASSRLLADTQYF. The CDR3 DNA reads TGTGCCAGCAGCCGTCTACTAGCTGATACGCAGTATTTT.

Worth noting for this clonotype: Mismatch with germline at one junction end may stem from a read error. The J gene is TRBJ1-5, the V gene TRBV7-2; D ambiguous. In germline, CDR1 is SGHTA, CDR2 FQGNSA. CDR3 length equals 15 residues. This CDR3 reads CASSTVGGINQTQHF. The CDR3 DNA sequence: TGTGCCAGCAGCACAGTAGGTGGGATAAATCAGACCCAGCATTTT.

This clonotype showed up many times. CDR3 DNA: TGTGCCACCAGCAGAGACAGGGGGTACAATGAGCAGTTCTTC. It codes for CATSRDRGYNEQFF. V is TRBV15 and J is TRBJ2-1; 7 bases fit TRBD1. The CDR3 spans 14 residues. V was clipped by 0 bases and J by 4 bases; unmatched bases: 0. Per germline, CDR1 LNHNV and CDR2 YYDKDF (reference sequence).

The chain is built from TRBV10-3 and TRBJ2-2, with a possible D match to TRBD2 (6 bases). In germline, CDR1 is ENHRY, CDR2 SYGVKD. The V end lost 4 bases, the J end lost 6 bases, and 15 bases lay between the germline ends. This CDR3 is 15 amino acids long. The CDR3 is CAISATSFPPGELFF. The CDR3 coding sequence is TGTGCCATCAGTGCGACTAGTTTCCCCCCCGGGGAGCTGTTTTTT.

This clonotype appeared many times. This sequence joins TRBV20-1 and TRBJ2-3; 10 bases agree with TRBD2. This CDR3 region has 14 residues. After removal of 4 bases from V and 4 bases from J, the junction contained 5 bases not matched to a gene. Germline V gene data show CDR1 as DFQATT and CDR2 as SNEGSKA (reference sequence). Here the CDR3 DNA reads TGCAGTGCTAAGAAGAGCGGGGGGGCAGATACGCAGTATTTT. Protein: CSAKKSGGADTQYF.